This TCR beta chain was obtained from a study of lymphopenia after photon versus proton radiotherapy. The germline V gene encodes CDR1 LGHNT and CDR2 FRNRAP. Unmatched junction bases numbered 9, after V lost 5 bases and J lost 6 bases. The CDR3 has 16 residues. Only in-frame clones appear in the TCRdb table, and some are missing; sequencing was by immunoSEQ multiplex PCR. The sample has 25,000 to 35,000 clones, around 90% seen once. The sequenced sample was peripheral blood, obtained from a patient treated with photon-based radiotherapy. This TCR was recovered from a woman aged 50 to 65 with pancreatic cancer. The gene calls are TRBV12-5 and TRBJ2-1; 11 bases are shared with TRBD1. The CDR3 region is CASGPSWGQGVNEQFF. The CDR3 DNA reads TGTGCTAGTGGTCCGTCTTGGGGACAGGGGGTCAATGAGCAGTTCTTC.